This T cell receptor beta chain was recovered during a study of cytomegalovirus exposure and HLA in healthy donors. Sequencing used immunoSEQ multiplex PCR; TCRdb keeps in-frame clones, though not all of them. The sample holds about 50,000 clones; more than 90% are singletons and the top ten take roughly 1.2%. V was pared by 7 bases and J by 7 bases, with 8 bases of the junction left unmatched. Germline values: CDR1 MNHNS, CDR2 SASEGT. This CDR3 is built from 13 residues. The clonotype was recovered from a man aged 18 to 29 in good health and CMV-seronegative. The chain carries TRBV6-1 and TRBJ2-7; 9 bases are shared with TRBD1. Sequenced material: PBMCs. In DNA form, the CDR3 reads TGTGCCAGCATGGTACAGGGGGCGCGGGAGCAGTACTTC. Residues: CASMVQGAREQYF.